Sequencing of this T cell receptor beta chain was carried out in a study of long-term antiretroviral therapy in people with HIV. There are 16 residues in the CDR3. From germline, CDR1 is LNHDA and CDR2 SQIVND (reference sequence). V was pared by 5 bases and J by 3 bases, with 17 bases between. Study-level points and caveats: The repertoire was dominated at all time points by clones expanded before ART.

Run at survey level, the immunoSEQ assay was version v3.0. The study targeted 40,000-50,000 T-cell genomes per sample in sequencing. The data were produced by immunoSEQ multiplex PCR, yet TCRdb's version contains in-frame clones alone and is incomplete. Of about 35,000 clones in the sample, 70% to 90% are singletons; the top ten hold more than 9%. Comments on this clone: Its cognate antigen is unknown.

People in the study who had HIV all got their treatment in the United States. V and J are TRBV19 and TRBJ1-5; D is unresolved. The source of this sequence is a man aged 18-30 years with HIV. This material consisted of unsorted PBMCs, taken 2.2 years after starting antiretroviral therapy. The CDR3 protein is CASSSGREKNNQPQHF. As DNA, the CDR3 is TGTGCCAGTAGTTCTGGCCGAGAGAAAAACAATCAGCCCCAGCATTTT.